These 16 T cell receptor beta chains were all obtained from the same sample, sequenced in a study of blood T cell repertoires in COVID-19. Sequencing was performed with immunoSEQ multiplex PCR; in TCRdb, only in-frame clones are kept and a portion is missing. The table includes some 250,000 clones, over 85% detected once. What was sequenced was PBMCs or T cells enriched from blood (not recorded which). Receptor source: a woman under 40 with acute COVID-19.

V is TRBV3-1 (or the pseudogene TRBV3-2) and J is TRBJ2-5; TRBD2 matches 9 bases. Unmatched junction bases numbered 8, after V lost 1 base and J lost 5 bases. CDR3 size: 16 residues. Germline CDR1 LGHDT, CDR2 YNNKEL (reference sequence). The CDR3 protein is CASSQVISGGEETQYF. DNA of the CDR3: TGTGCCAGCAGCCAAGTCATTAGCGGGGGCGAGGAGACCCAGTACTTC.

The V and J genes are TRBV6-2 or TRBV6-3 and TRBJ2-5; TRBD2 matches at 8 bases. The CDR3 covers 17 residues. The V gene end was trimmed by 5 bases and the J gene end by 0 bases; junction bases not matched to a gene: 11. Germline V CDR1 and CDR2: MNHEY, SVGEGT. CDR3 protein: CASSPPASGLYQETQYF. In DNA, the CDR3 is TGTGCCAGCAGTCCCCCGGCTAGCGGGTTGTACCAAGAGACCCAGTACTTC.

The chain joins TRBV9 to TRBJ2-7; the D is unclear. V was trimmed by 0 bases and J by 3 bases, leaving 13 bases between them. Germline V CDR1 and CDR2: SGDLS, YYNGEE. This CDR3 spans 15 amino acids. The CDR3 nucleotides read TGTGCCAGCAGCGTAGCCCACAGTCCACTCTACGAGCAGTACTTC. Amino acid sequence: CASSVAHSPLYEQYF.

The V and J genes are TRBV12-1 and TRBJ2-7; TRBD1 is the table's D call, not checked against the DNA. TRBV12-1 is a pseudogene segment. The CDR3 length is 13 residues. The DNA for the CDR3 is TGTGCCAGCGGACCGGACAGGGGAAACGAGCAGTACTTC. Protein: CASGPDRGNEQYF.

The chain recombines TRBV10-2 with TRBJ2-1, with unresolved D. V was shortened by 2 bases and J by 4 bases, with 9 bases between the two germline ends. The CDR3 extends over 14 amino acids. The germline CDR1 and CDR2 sequences are WSHSY and SAAADI. The CDR3 loop is CASSEIADYNEQFF. DNA for the CDR3: TGCGCCAGCAGTGAGATCGCAGATTACAATGAGCAGTTCTTC.

J is TRBJ1-1 and V is TRBV24-1; 9 bases agree with TRBD1. Germline V gives CDR1 KGHDR, CDR2 SFDVKD. This CDR3 spans 16 amino acids. J was trimmed by 0 bases and V by 7 bases; bases with no gene match: 8. The CDR3 here is CATRPGQGRVNTEAFF. The CDR3 coding sequence is TGTGCCACCAGACCGGGACAGGGCAGGGTGAACACTGAAGCTTTCTTT.

This sequence joins TRBV3-1 (or the pseudogene TRBV3-2) and TRBJ2-3; TRBD2 might be the D (7 bases). Deletions cut 9 bases from V and 0 bases from J, with 16 bases between. The germline CDR1 and CDR2 sequences are LGHDT and YNNKEL (reference sequence). The CDR3 is 15 residues long. The CDR3 sequence is CASSRGGASTDTQYF. DNA of the CDR3: TGTGCCAGTAGCAGAGGGGGGGCAAGCACAGATACGCAGTATTTT.

The rearrangement uses TRBV6-4 and TRBJ2-7; D call uncertain. V dropped 0 bases and J dropped 6 bases, with 9 bases sitting between them. From germline, CDR1 is MRHNA and CDR2 SNTAGT. There are 13 residues in the CDR3. For the CDR3, the DNA is TGTGCCAGCAGTGACTCAGTTACAAGCGAGCAGTACTTC. Amino acids: CASSDSVTSEQYF.

J is TRBJ1-2 and V is TRBV19; the D gene is possibly TRBD1 (6 bases). Per germline, CDR1 LNHDA and CDR2 SQIVND (reference sequence). This CDR3 is 15 amino acids long. The V end was cut by 0 bases, the J end by 7 bases, with 15 bases between. This CDR3 is CASSIDYRGGAGYTF. CDR3 in DNA: TGTGCCAGTAGTATAGATTATCGGGGGGGCGCTGGCTACACCTTC.

This clone was picked up one time. The rearrangement uses TRBV5-6 and TRBJ2-3, with TRBD2 matching over 8 bases. The germline CDR1 and CDR2 sequences are SGHDT and YYEEEE. The V and J ends lost 2 bases and 2 bases, in that order; junction bases with no gene match: 7. This CDR3 is 16 amino acids long. In nucleotides, the CDR3 is TGTGCCAGCAGCTTCGGCGGGGGGCTATACACAGATACGCAGTATTTT. Translation gives CASSFGGGLYTDTQYF.

The rearrangement links TRBV27 to TRBJ1-5; 9 bases are shared with TRBD1. The J segment lost 4 bases and the V segment lost 11 bases, leaving 9 bases of the junction unmatched. CDR1 MNHEY and CDR2 SMNVEV come from the germline V gene (reference sequence). CDR3 length: 14 residues. The CDR3 nucleotides are TGTGCCGCTGGGACAGGGACCTTTAATCAGCCCCAGCATTTT. Translating it yields CAAGTGTFNQPQHF.

This clone has just one count. This chain uses TRBV2 with TRBJ1-1; the D is unclear. Trimming left V 1 base short and J 0 bases short, with 9 bases between. The CDR3 contains 15 residues. The germline CDR1 and CDR2 sequences are SNHLY and FYNNEI. CDR3 sequence reads: CASSEGEPMNTEAFF. The CDR3 region has the DNA TGTGCCAGCAGTGAAGGAGAACCCATGAACACTGAAGCTTTCTTT.

V is TRBV3-1 (or the pseudogene TRBV3-2) and J is TRBJ2-7; TRBD1 agrees at 7 bases. With V trimmed by 1 base and J by 4 bases, 7 bases remained unmatched. Germline V gene sequence: CDR1 LGHDT, CDR2 YNNKEL (reference sequence). This CDR3 has 15 amino acids. The chain's CDR3 is CASSQGSGTAYEQYF. Here the CDR3 DNA reads TGTGCCAGCAGCCAAGGGTCGGGGACAGCTTACGAGCAGTACTTC.

A single count supports this clone. This chain uses TRBV5-1 with TRBJ2-7, with D uncertain. V shed 0 bases and J shed 2 bases, with 12 bases lying between them. The CDR3 extends over 15 amino acids. Germline CDR1 SGHRS, CDR2 YFSETQ. The CDR3 is CASSLEEYVTYEQYF. The CDR3 DNA sequence: TGCGCCAGCAGCTTGGAAGAGTATGTAACCTACGAGCAGTACTTC.

The chain uses TRBV29-1 and TRBJ1-2; D uncertain. V was pared by 3 bases and J by 7 bases, with 15 bases between. CDR3 length equals 13 residues. Germline lookup yields CDR1 SQVTM and CDR2 ANQGSEA. The CDR3 sequence: CSVETAKTPGYTF. CDR3 DNA: TGCAGCGTTGAGACTGCAAAAACCCCTGGCTACACCTTC.

V gene TRBV9 combines with J gene TRBJ1-2; 9 bases line up with TRBD1. The CDR3 is made up of 15 amino acids. Germline trimming cut 0 bases from V and 6 bases from J; bases unmatched to any gene: 6. CDR1 is SGDLS and CDR2 is YYNGEE in the germline V gene. This chain's CDR3 is CASSVDLGTGNGYTF. The CDR3 bases are TGTGCCAGCAGCGTAGATCTCGGGACAGGGAATGGCTACACCTTC.